This T cell receptor (beta chain) appears in the sequencing data of a study of neoadjuvant anti-PD-1 for oral cavity cancer. CDR3 length: 15 amino acids. The ends were cut back, 0 bases at V and 6 bases at J, with 12 bases in the middle. Germline-derived CDR1 and CDR2 are LGHNA and YNFKEQ. Most PBMC samples had approximately 470 ng input DNA in six replicates. Only in-frame clones appear in the TCRdb table, and some are missing; sequencing was by immunoSEQ multiplex PCR. There are about 6,900 clones in the sample; about 80% occur only once, and 2.5% to 3.5% lies in the top ten. Study observations and caveats: Pretreatment Treg/Th17 ratio correlated inversely with post-treatment tumor clonality.

Notes on this clone: What it binds is not known.

The rearrangement uses TRBV4-2 and TRBJ1-5; perhaps TRBD1 as D (6 bases). The sample here was PBMCs, taken before nivolumab (anti-PD-1) treatment. The receptor was derived from a person aged 35-79 years with oral cavity squamous cell carcinoma. CDR3 DNA: TGTGCCAGCAGCCAAGATAGGGGGGGCGTTCAGCCCCAGCATTTT. Amino acids: CASSQDRGGVQPQHF.